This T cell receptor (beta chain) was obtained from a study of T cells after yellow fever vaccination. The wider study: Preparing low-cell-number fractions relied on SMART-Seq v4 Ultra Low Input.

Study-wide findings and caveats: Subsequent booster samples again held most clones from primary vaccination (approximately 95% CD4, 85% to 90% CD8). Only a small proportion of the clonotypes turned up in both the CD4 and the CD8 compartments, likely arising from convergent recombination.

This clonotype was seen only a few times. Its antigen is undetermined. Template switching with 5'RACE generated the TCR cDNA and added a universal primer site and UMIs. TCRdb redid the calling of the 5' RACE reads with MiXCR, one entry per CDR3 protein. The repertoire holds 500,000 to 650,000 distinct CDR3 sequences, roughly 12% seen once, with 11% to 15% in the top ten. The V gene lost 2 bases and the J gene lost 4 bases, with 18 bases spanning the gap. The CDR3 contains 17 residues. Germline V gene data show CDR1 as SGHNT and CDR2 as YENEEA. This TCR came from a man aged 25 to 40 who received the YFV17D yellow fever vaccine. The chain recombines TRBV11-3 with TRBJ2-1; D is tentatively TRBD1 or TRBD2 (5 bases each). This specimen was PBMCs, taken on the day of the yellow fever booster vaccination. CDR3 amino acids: CASSLRFGQGAYNEQFF. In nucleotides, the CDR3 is TGTGCCAGCAGCTTACGGTTCGGGCAGGGAGCGTACAATGAGCAGTTCTTC.